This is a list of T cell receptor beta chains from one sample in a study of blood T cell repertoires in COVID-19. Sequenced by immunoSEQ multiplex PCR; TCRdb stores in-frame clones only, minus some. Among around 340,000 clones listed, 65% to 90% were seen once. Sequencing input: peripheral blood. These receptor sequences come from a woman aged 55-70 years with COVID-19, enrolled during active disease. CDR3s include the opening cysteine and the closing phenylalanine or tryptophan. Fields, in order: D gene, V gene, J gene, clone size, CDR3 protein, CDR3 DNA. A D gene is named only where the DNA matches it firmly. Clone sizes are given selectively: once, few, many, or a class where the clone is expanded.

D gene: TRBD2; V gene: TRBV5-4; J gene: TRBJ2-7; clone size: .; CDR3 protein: CASSWWTSGGNHEQYF; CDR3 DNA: TGTGCCAGCAGCTGGTGGACTAGCGGGGGCAACCACGAGCAGTACTTC
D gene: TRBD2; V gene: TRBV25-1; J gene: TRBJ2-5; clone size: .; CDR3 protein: CASSVVAGQETQYF; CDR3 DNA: TGTGCCAGCAGTGTTGTAGCGGGGCAAGAGACCCAGTACTTC
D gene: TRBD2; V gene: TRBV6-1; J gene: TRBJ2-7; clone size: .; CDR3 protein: CASSESGTRYDEQYF; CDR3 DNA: TGTGCCAGCAGTGAATCTGGGACTAGGTACGACGAGCAGTACTTC
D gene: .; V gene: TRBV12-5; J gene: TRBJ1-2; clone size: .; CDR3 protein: CASGLDRPYYGYTF; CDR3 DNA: TGTGCTAGTGGTTTGGACAGGCCCTACTATGGCTACACCTTC
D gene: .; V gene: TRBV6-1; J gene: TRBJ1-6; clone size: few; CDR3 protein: CASSEVTKHSPLHF; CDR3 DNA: TGTGCCAGCAGTGAAGTGACAAAACATTCACCCCTCCACTTT
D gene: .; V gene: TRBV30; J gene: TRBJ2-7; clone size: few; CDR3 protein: CAWSVLSLPYEQYF; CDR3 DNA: TGTGCCTGGAGTGTACTATCTCTCCCATACGAGCAGTACTTC
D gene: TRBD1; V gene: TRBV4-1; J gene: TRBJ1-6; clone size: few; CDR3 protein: CASSQSDRASYNSPLHF; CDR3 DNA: TGCGCCAGCAGCCAGTCGGACAGGGCATCCTATAATTCACCCCTCCACTTT
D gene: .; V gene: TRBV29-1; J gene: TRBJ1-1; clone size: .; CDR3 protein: CSVVGGTEAFF; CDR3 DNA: TGCAGCGTTGTGGGGGGCACTGAAGCTTTCTTT
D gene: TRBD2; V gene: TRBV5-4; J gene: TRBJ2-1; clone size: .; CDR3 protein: CASSSRTSGKGNEQFF; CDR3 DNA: TGTGCCAGCAGCTCTCGAACTAGCGGGAAAGGGAATGAGCAGTTCTTC
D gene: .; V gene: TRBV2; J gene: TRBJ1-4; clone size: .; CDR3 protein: CASSGGVTNEKLFF; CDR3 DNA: TGTGCCAGCAGTGGAGGCGTTACTAATGAAAAACTGTTTTTT
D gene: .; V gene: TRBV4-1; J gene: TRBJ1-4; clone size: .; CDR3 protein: CASSPRQINEKLFF; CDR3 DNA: TGCGCCAGCAGCCCCCGACAGATTAATGAAAAACTGTTTTTT
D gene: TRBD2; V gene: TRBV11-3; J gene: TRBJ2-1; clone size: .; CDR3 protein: CASSYGGDEQFF; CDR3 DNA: TGTGCCAGCAGCTACGGGGGGGATGAGCAGTTCTTC
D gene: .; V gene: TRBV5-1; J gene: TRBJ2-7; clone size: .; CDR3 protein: CASSLTDSYEQYF; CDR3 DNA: TGCGCCAGCAGCTTGACAGACTCCTACGAGCAGTACTTC
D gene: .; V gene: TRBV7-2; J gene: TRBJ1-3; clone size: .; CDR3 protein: CASSLGQDLSGNTIYF; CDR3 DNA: TGTGCCAGCAGCTTAGGACAGGACCTCTCTGGAAACACCATATATTTT
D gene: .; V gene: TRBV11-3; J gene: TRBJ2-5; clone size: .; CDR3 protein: CASSFWRGTQYF; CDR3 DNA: TGTGCCAGCAGCTTCTGGCGGGGGACCCAGTACTTC
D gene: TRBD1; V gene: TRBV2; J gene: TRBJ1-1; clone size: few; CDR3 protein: CASSDGGTAPIEAFF; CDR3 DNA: TGTGCCAGCAGTGACGGTGGGACAGCACCGATTGAAGCTTTCTTT
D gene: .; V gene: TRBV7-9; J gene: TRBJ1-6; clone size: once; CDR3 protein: CASSLAQASTLHF; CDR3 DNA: TGTGCCAGCAGCTTAGCCCAGGCCTCCACCCTCCACTTT
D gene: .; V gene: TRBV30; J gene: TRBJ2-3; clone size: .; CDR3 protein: CAWSRTSTDTQYF; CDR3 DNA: TGTGCCTGGAGTAGGACTAGCACAGATACGCAGTATTTT
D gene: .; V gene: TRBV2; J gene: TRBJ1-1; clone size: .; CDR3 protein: CASKSRGGPNTEAFF; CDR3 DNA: TGTGCCAGCAAGAGCCGCGGGGGTCCGAACACTGAAGCTTTCTTT
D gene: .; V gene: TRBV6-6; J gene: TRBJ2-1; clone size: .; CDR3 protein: CASSSTGPSYNEQFF; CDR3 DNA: TGTGCCAGCAGTTCCACAGGGCCCTCCTACAATGAGCAGTTCTTC
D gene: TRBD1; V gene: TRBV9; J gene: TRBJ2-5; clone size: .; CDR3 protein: CASSGLTGAAGTQYF; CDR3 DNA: TGTGCCAGCAGCGGATTAACAGGGGCCGCGGGGACCCAGTACTTC
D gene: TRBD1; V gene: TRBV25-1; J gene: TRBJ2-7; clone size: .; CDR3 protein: CASSEGTGAYEQYF; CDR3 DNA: TGTGCCAGCAGTGAGGGGACAGGGGCGTACGAGCAGTACTTC
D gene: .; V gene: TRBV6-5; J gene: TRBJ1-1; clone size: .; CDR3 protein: CASSGAGVGTEAFF; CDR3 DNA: TGTGCCAGCAGCGGCGCAGGGGTCGGCACTGAAGCTTTCTTT
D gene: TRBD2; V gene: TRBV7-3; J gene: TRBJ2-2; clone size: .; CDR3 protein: CASTGASGGITKNTGELFF; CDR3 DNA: TGTGCCAGCACCGGGGCCAGCGGGGGTATCACCAAGAACACCGGGGAGCTGTTTTTT